Listed below are T cell receptor beta chains from one sample, sequenced in a study of CD8 T cells in Susac syndrome. TCRdb itself ran the immunoSEQ multiplex PCR reads through MiXCR, one entry per CDR3 protein. The table has roughly 120,000 distinct CDR3 sequences, roughly 94% seen once. Sample: CD4+ T cells from PBMCs. Receptor source: a human donor with multiple sclerosis. Each CDR3 is given with its conserved first and last residue. D genes are given only for firm matches.

J gene | D gene | V gene | CDR3 DNA | CDR3 protein
TRBJ2-2 | - | TRBV6-2/TRBV6-3 | TGTGCCAGCAGTTACAGGGCCCTCAACACCGGGGAGCTGTTTTTT | CASSYRALNTGELFF
TRBJ2-7 | TRBD2 | TRBV29-1 | TGCAGCGTCACCGGACTAGCTGTAAGCTCCTACGAGCAGTACTTC | CSVTGLAVSSYEQYF
TRBJ2-1 | - | TRBV24-1 | TGTGCCACCAGTGGTATACTAGATGAGCAGTTCTTC | CATSGILDEQFF
TRBJ2-7 | TRBD1 | TRBV20-1 | TGCAGTGCTGCGGACAGGGGAAGAGACGAGCAGTACTTC | CSAADRGRDEQYF
TRBJ1-4 | - | TRBV4-1 | TGCGCCAGCAGCCAACCAGGGGTCGGAAAACTGTTTTTT | CASSQPGVGKLFF
TRBJ2-7 | - | TRBV12-3/TRBV12-4 | TGTGCCAGCAGTTTAAAGGGTTTCAACGAGCAGTACTTC | CASSLKGFNEQYF
TRBJ1-1 | - | TRBV6-5 | TGTGCCAGCACCAGGTCAGGGGAGGGGACTGAAGCTTTCTTT | CASTRSGEGTEAFF
TRBJ2-2 | - | TRBV9 | TGTGCCAGCAGCGTGACAGGAAACACCGGGGAGCTGTTTTTT | CASSVTGNTGELFF
TRBJ2-7 | - | TRBV29-1 | TGCAGCGTTGAGAATCCGGACACTGGGGGCTACGAGCAGTACTTC | CSVENPDTGGYEQYF
TRBJ2-4 | - | TRBV9 | TGTGCCAGCAGCGCCGGCGGCATTCAGTACTTC | CASSAGGIQYF
TRBJ1-1 | - | TRBV10-3 | TGTGCCAGCGGAAACAGGGAGAACACTGAAGCTTTCTTT | CASGNRENTEAFF
TRBJ1-6 | - | TRBV2 | TGTGCCAGCAGTGAAGGATACTCACCCCTCCACTTT | CASSEGYSPLHF
TRBJ1-2 | - | TRBV4-3 | TGCGCCAGCAGCCGAGACCGCACGGTTAACTATGGCTACACCTTC | CASSRDRTVNYGYTF
TRBJ1-1 | - | TRBV12-3/TRBV12-4 | TGTGCCAGCAGTTTGGTCGGGGTGGTGGGCACTGAAGCTTTCTTT | CASSLVGVVGTEAFF
TRBJ2-5 | - | TRBV18 | TGTGCCAGCTCCCCCCGAGGGCAGGGGATAGAGACCCAGTACTTC | CASSPRGQGIETQYF
TRBJ2-6 | - | TRBV12-3/TRBV12-4 | TGTGCCAGCAAAAAGACCTCTGGGGCCAACGTCCTGACTTTC | CASKKTSGANVLTF
TRBJ2-1 | TRBD2 | TRBV20-1 | TGCAGTGCGGCCGGGACTAGGATAAACAATGAGCAGTTCTTC | CSAAGTRINNEQFF
TRBJ2-1 | TRBD2 | TRBV3-1 | TGTGCCAGCAGCCCTCCGGGACTAGCAGGTGAGCAGTTCTTC | CASSPPGLAGEQFF
TRBJ2-7 | - | TRBV14 | TGTGCCAGCAGCCAAGATCTGCTCGGGAGCCCTCCCTACGAGCAGTACTTC | CASSQDLLGSPPYEQYF
TRBJ2-2 | - | TRBV4-2 | TGTGCCAGCAGCCAAGACAGGGTTGCCGGGGAGCTGTTTTTT | CASSQDRVAGELFF
TRBJ2-3 | TRBD2 | TRBV6-6 | TGTGCCAGCAGTTACTCGCAAGCGGGGGGCACAGATACGCAGTATTTT | CASSYSQAGGTDTQYF
TRBJ2-4 | TRBD2 | TRBV30 | TGTGCCTGGTCTACTAGCGGGGAAGCCAAAAACATTCAGTACTTC | CAWSTSGEAKNIQYF
TRBJ2-1 | - | TRBV3-1 | TGTGCCAGCAGCCAAGTCTCTGAGCAGTTCTTC | CASSQVSEQFF
TRBJ1-1 | - | TRBV5-1 | TGCGCCAGCAGCTTGGGCACGACTGAAGCTTTCTTT | CASSLGTTEAFF
TRBJ1-1 | TRBD1 | TRBV7-6 | TGTGCCAGCAGCTTAGCGAGGGGGCACACTGAAGCTTTCTTT | CASSLARGHTEAFF
TRBJ2-2 | - | TRBV2 | TGTGCCAGCAGTGGTGGCCTAGCAGTCACCGGGGAGCTGTTTTTT | CASSGGLAVTGELFF
TRBJ1-2 | TRBD1 | TRBV20-1 | TGCAGTGCAAGACAGGGCGGCGGCTATGGCTACACCTTC | CSARQGGGYGYTF
TRBJ1-1 | - | TRBV30 | TGTGCCTGGACCCTTTTCGCGGCTGAAGCTTTCTTT | CAWTLFAAEAFF
TRBJ1-2 | - | TRBV7-3 | TGTGCCAGCAGCTTAGGCCCCACAGGGAACGGCTACACCTTC | CASSLGPTGNGYTF